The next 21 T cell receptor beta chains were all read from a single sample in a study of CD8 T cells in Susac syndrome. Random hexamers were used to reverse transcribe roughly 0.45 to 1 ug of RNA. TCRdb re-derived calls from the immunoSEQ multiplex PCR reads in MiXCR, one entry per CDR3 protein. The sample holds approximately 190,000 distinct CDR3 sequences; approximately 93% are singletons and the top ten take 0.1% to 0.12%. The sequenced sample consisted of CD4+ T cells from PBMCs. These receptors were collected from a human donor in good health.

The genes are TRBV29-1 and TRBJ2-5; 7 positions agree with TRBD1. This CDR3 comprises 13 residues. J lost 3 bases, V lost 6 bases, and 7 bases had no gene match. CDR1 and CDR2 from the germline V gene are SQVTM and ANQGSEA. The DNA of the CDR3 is TGCAGCGTGAGGGGACAGTTTAAAGAGACCCAGTACTTC. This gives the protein CSVRGQFKETQYF.

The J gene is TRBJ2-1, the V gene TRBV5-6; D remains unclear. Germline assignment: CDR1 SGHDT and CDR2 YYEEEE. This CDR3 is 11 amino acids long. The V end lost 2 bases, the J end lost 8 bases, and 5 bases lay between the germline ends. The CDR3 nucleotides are TGTGCCAGCAGCTTCAGCGATGAGCAGTTCTTC. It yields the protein CASSFSDEQFF.

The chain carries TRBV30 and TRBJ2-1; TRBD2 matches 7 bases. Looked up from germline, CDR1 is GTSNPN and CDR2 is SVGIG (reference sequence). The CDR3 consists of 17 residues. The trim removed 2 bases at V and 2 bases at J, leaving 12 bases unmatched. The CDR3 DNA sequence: TGTGCCTGGAGTCCCTTTAGGGGAGGGAACCCCTACAATGAGCAGTTCTTC. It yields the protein CAWSPFRGGNPYNEQFF.

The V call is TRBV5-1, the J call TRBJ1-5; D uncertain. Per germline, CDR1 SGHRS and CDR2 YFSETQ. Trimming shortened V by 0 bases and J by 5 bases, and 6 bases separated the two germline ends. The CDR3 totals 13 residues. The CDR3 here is CASSLEGYQPQHF. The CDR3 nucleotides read TGCGCCAGCAGCTTGGAGGGATATCAGCCCCAGCATTTT.

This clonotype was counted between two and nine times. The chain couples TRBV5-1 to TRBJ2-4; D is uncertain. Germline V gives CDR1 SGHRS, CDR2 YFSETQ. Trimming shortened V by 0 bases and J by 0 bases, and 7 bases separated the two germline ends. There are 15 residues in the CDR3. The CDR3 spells CASSLAHGAKNIQYF. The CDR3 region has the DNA TGCGCCAGCAGCTTGGCCCACGGAGCCAAAAACATTCAGTACTTC.

The CDR3 nucleotides are TGCAGCGTTCGCACCGGGACAGGGATTAGCAATGAGCAGTTCTTC. Its translation: CSVRTGTGISNEQFF. The chain has TRBV29-1 and TRBJ2-1, with 9 bases aligning to TRBD1. CDR3 length: 15 residues. Germline V gene lookup returns CDR1 SQVTM and CDR2 ANQGSEA. V shed 5 bases and J 6 bases; nucleotides not matched to a gene: 11.

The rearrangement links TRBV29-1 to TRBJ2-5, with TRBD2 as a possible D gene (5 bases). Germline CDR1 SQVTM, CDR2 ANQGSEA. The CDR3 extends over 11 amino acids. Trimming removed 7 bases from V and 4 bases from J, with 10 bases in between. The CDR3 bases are TGCAGCGCCACGGGGATAGAGACCCAGTACTTC. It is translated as CSATGIETQYF. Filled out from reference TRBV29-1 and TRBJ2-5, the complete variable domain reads SAVISQKPSRDICQRGTSLTIQCQVDSQVTMMFWYRQQPGQSLTLIATANQGSEATYESGFVIDKFPISRPNLTFSTLTVSNMSPEDSSIYLCSATGIETQYFGPGTRLLVL.

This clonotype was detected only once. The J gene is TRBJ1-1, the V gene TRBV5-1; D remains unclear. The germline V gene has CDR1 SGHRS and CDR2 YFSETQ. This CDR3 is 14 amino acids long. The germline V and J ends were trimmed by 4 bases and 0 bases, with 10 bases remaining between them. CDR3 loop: CASSHGRMNTEAFF. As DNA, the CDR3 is TGCGCCAGCAGCCACGGACGGATGAACACTGAAGCTTTCTTT.

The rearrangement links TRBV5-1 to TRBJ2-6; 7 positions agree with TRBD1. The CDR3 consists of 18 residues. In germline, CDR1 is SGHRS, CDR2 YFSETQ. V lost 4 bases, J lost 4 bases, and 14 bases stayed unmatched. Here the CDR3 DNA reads TGCGCCAGCAGCCGCGAGACAGGGCCTTCGTGGGGGGCCAACGTCCTGACTTTC. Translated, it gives CASSRETGPSWGANVLTF. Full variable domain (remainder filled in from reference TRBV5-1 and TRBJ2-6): KAGVTQTPRYLIKTRGQQVTLSCSPISGHRSVSWYQQTPGQGLQFLFEYFSETQRNKGNFPGRFSGRQFSNSRSEMNVSTLELGDSALYLCASSRETGPSWGANVLTFGAGSRLTVL.

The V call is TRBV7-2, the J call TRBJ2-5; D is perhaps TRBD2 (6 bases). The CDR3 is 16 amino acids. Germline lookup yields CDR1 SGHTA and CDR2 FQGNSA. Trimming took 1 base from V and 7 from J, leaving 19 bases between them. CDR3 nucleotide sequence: TGTGCCAGCAGCTTAGAGGCGGGGAGCGGTCTAGTGACCCAGTACTTC. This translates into CASSLEAGSGLVTQYF.

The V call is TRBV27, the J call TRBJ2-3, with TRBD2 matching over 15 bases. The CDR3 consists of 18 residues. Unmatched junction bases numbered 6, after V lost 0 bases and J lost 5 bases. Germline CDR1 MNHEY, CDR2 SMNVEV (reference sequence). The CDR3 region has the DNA TGTGCCAGCAGTTTATCGGGACTAGCGGGGGGTGCTGAAGATACGCAGTATTTT. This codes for CASSLSGLAGGAEDTQYF.

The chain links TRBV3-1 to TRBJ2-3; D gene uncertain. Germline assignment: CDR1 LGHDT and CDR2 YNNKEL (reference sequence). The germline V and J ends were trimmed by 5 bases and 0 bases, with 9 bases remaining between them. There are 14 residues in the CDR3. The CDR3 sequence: CASSEVLSTDTQYF. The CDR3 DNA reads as TGTGCCAGCAGCGAAGTCCTCAGCACAGATACGCAGTATTTT.

CDR3 sequence: CASSWGNVRGTQYF. The CDR3 DNA follows: TGTGCCAGCAGTTGGGGGAACGTGAGAGGTACGCAGTATTTT. This chain links TRBV27 with TRBJ2-3; D is tentatively TRBD1 or TRBD2 (5 bases each). Deletions cut 4 bases from V and 8 bases from J, with 16 bases between. Germline values: CDR1 MNHEY, CDR2 SMNVEV (reference sequence). The CDR3 has 14 residues.

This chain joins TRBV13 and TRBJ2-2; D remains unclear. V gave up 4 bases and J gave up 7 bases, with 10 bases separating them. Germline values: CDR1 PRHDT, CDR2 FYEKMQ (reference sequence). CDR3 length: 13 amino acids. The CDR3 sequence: CASSSRLVGELFF. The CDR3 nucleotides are TGTGCCAGCAGCTCTCGACTCGTCGGGGAGCTGTTTTTT.

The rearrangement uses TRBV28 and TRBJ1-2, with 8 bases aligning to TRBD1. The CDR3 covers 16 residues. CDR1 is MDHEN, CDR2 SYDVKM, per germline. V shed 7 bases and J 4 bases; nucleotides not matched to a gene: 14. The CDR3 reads CASNRPGQASFYGYTF. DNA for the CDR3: TGTGCCAGCAACAGACCGGGACAGGCATCCTTCTATGGCTACACCTTC.

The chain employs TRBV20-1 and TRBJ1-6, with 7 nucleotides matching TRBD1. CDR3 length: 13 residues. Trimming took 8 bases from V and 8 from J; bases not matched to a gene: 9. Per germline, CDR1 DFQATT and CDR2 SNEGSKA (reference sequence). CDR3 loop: CSTRQGLYSPLHF. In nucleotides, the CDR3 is TGCAGTACCAGACAGGGTTTATATTCACCCCTCCACTTT.

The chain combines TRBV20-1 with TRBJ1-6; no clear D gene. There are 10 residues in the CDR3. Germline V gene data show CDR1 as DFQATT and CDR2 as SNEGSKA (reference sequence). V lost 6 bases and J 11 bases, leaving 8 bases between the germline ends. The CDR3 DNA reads TGCAGTGCCGTGGAACCACCCCTCCACTTT. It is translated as CSAVEPPLHF.

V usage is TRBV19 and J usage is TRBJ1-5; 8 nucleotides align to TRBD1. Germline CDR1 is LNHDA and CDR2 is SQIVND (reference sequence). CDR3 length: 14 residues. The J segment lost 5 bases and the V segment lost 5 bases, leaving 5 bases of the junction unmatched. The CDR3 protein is CASSPLTGDQPQHF. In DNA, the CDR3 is TGTGCCAGTAGTCCCTTGACAGGGGATCAGCCCCAGCATTTT.

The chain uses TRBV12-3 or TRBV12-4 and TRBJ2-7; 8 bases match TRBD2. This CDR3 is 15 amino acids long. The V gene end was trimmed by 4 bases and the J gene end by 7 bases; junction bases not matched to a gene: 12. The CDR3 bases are TGTGCCAGCAGTTCCCCCAGCGGGGGCGCGCGGGAGCAGTACTTC. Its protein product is CASSSPSGGAREQYF.

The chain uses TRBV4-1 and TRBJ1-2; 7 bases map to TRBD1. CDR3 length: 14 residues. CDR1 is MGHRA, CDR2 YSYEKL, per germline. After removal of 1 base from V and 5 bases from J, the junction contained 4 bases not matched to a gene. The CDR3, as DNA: TGCGCCAGCAGCCAAGCAGGGACAGATTATGGCTACACCTTC. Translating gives CASSQAGTDYGYTF.

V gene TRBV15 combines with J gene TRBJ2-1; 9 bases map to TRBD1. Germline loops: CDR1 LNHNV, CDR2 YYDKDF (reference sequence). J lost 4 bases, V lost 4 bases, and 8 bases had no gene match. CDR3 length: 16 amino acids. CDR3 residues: CATSTYRDRVYNEQFF. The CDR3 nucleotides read TGTGCCACCAGCACTTACCGGGACAGGGTGTACAATGAGCAGTTCTTC.